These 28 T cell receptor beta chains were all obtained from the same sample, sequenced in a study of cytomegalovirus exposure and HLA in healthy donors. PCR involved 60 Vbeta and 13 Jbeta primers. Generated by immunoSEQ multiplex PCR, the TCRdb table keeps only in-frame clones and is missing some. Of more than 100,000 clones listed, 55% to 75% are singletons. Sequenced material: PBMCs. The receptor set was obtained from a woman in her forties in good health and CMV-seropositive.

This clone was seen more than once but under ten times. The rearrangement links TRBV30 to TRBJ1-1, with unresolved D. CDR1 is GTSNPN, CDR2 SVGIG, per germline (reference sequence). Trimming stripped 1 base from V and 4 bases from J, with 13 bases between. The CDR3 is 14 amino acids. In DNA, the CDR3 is TGTGCCTGGAGTGGCCTACCTTCCGGCACTGAAGCTTTCTTT. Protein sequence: CAWSGLPSGTEAFF.

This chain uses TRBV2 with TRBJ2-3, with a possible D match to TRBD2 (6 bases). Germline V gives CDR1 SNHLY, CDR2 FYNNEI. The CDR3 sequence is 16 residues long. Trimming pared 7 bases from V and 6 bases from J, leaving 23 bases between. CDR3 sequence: CASTYSSGRLRDTQYF. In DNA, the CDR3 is TGTGCCAGCACGTACTCAAGCGGGCGCCTGAGGGATACGCAGTATTTT.

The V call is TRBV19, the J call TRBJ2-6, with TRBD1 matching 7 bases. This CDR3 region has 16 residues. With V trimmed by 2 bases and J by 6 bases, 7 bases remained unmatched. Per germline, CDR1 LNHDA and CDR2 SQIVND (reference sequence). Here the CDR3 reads CASSIIPGTAANVLTF. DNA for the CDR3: TGTGCCAGTAGTATAATCCCAGGGACAGCGGCCAACGTCCTGACTTTC.

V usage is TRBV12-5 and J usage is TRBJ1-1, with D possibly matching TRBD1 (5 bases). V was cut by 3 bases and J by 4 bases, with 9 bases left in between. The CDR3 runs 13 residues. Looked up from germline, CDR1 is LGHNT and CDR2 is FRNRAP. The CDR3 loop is CASGFLGGTEAFF. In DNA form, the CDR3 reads TGTGCTAGTGGTTTTTTGGGGGGCACTGAAGCTTTCTTT. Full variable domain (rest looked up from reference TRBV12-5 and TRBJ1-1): DARVTQTPRHKVTEMGQEVTMRCQPILGHNTVFWYRQTMMQGLELLAYFRNRAPLDDSGMPKDRFSAEMPDATLATLKIQPSEPRDSAVYFCASGFLGGTEAFFGQGTRLTVV.

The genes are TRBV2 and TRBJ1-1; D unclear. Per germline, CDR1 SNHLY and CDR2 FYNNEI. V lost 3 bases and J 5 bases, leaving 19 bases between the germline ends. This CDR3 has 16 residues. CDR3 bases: TGTGCCAGCAGTGATGCCTCGACCAGACTGGGTACTGAAGCTTTCTTT. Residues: CASSDASTRLGTEAFF.

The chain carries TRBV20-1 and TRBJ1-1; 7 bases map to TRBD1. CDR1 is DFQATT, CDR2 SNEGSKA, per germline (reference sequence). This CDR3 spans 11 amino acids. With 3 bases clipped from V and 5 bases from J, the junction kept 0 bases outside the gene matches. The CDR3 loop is CSASRGTEAFF. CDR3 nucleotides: TGCAGTGCTAGCAGGGGGACTGAAGCTTTCTTT.

For the CDR3, the DNA is TGCGCCAGCAGCTTAGGACAGGGATCACCCCTCCACTTT. It translates to CASSLGQGSPLHF. The gene calls are TRBV5-1 and TRBJ1-6; the match to TRBD1 covers 8 bases. The V segment lost 2 bases and the J segment 10 bases; nucleotides outside the gene matches: 2. CDR3 length: 13 residues. From germline, CDR1 is SGHRS and CDR2 YFSETQ.

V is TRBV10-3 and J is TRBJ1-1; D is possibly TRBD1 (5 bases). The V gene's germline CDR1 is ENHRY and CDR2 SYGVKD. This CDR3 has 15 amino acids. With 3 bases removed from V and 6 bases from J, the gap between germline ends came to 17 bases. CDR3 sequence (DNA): TGTGCCATCAGTGATCGGGGGAGGGCTTCCGCTGAAGCTTTCTTT. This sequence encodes CAISDRGRASAEAFF.

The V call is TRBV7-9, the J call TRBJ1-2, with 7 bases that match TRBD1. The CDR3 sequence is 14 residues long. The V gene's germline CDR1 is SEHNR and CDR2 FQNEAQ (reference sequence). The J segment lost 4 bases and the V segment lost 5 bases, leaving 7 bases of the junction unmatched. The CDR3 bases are TGTGCCAGCAGCCCCCAGGGGGAGGCCTATGGCTACACCTTC. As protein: CASSPQGEAYGYTF.

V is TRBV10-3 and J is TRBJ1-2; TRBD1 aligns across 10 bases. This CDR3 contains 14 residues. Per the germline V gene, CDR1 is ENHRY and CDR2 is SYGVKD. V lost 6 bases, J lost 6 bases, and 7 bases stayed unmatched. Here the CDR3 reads CAIRRGQGENGYTF. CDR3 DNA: TGTGCCATCAGACGAGGACAGGGGGAGAATGGCTACACCTTC.

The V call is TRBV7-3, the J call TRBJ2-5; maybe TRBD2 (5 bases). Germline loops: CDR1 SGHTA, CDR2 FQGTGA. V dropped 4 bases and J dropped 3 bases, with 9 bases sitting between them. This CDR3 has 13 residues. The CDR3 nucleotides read TGTGCCAGCAGCTCAGGACTGGAAGAGACCCAGTACTTC. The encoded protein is CASSSGLEETQYF. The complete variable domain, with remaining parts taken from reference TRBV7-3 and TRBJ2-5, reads GAGVSQTPSNKVTEKGKYVELRCDPISGHTALYWYRQSLGQGPEFLIYFQGTGAADDSGLPNDRFFAVRPEGSVSTLKIQRTERGDSAVYLCASSSGLEETQYFGPGTRLLVL.

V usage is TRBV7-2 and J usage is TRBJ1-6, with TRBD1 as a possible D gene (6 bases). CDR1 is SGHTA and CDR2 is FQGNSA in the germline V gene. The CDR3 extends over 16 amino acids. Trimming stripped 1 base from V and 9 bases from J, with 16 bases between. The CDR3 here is CASSLEPRTEASPLHF. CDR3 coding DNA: TGTGCCAGCAGCTTAGAACCCCGGACAGAAGCTTCACCCCTCCACTTT.

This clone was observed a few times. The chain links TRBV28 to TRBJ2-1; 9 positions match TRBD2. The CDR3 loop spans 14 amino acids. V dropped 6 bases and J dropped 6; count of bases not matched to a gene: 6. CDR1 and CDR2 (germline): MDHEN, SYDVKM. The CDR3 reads CASSGTSWPNEQFF. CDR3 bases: TGTGCCAGCAGCGGGACTAGCTGGCCCAATGAGCAGTTCTTC.

The CDR3 nucleotides are TGCGCCAGCAGTCAATCGAGGGAGGGGATAGAGCAGTACTTC. Residues: CASSQSREGIEQYF. The J gene is TRBJ2-7, the V gene TRBV23-1; 7 nucleotides agree with TRBD2. TRBV23-1 is assigned to the ORF class and has an uncertain function. V lost 0 bases to trimming and J lost 7 bases; unmatched junction nucleotides: 6. The CDR3 has 14 amino acids.

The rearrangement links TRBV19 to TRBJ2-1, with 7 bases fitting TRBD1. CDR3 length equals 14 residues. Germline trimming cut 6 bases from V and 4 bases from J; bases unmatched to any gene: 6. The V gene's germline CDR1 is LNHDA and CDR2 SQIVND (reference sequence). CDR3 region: CASSLGGQYNEQFF. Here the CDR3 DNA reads TGTGCCAGTAGCCTAGGGGGACAGTACAATGAGCAGTTCTTC.

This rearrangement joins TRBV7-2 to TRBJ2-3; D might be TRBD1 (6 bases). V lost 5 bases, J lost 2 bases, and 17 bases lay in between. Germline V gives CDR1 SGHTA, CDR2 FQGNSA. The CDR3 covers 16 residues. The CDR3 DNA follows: TGTGCCAGCAGCAAAGGCGCGAACAGGGACACAGATACGCAGTATTTT. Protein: CASSKGANRDTDTQYF.

Here the CDR3 DNA reads TGTGCCAGCAGCTTAGTACAGGGCGTGGGCGAGCAGTACTTC. Translating it yields CASSLVQGVGEQYF. The rearrangement uses TRBV7-2 and TRBJ2-7; D possibly corresponds to TRBD1 (6 bases). V was pared by 1 base and J by 6 bases, with 13 bases between. This CDR3 contains 14 residues. Per germline, CDR1 SGHTA and CDR2 FQGNSA. The variable domain in full, completed from reference TRBV7-2 and TRBJ2-7, reads GAGVSQSPSNKVTEKGKDVELRCDPISGHTALYWYRQSLGQGLEFLIYFQGNSAPDKSGLPSDRFSAERTGGSVSTLTIQRTQQEDSAVYLCASSLVQGVGEQYFGPGTRLTVT.

CDR3 in amino acids: CASSRDRGKEKLFF. The CDR3 DNA reads TGCGCCAGCAGCCGGGACAGGGGAAAAGAAAAACTGTTTTTT. This chain links TRBV4-3 with TRBJ1-4, with 10 nucleotides matching TRBD1. This CDR3 has 14 residues. The junction had 4 bases not matched to a gene; V was cut back by 4 bases and J by 8 bases. CDR1 is LGHNA, CDR2 YSLEER, per germline.

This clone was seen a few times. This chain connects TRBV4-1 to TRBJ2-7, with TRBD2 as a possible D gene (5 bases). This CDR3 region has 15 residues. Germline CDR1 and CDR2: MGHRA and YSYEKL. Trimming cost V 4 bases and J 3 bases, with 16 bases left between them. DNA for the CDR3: TGCGCCAGCAGCCGAGAAGAGGGTTGGGGCTACGAGCAGTACTTC. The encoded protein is CASSREEGWGYEQYF.

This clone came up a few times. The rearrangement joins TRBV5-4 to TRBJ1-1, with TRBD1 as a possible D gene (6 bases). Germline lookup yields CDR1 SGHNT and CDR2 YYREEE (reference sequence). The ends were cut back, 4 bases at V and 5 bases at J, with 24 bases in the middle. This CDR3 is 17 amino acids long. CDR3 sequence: CASSQLTGNTLSTEAFF. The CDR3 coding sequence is TGTGCCAGCAGCCAATTGACAGGAAATACCCTGTCAACTGAAGCTTTCTTT.

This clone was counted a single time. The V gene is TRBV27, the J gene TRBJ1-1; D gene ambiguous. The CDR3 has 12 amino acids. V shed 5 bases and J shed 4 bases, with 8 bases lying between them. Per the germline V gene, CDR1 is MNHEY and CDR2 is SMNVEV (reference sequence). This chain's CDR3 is CASSPLGTEAFF. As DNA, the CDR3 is TGTGCCAGCAGTCCCCTCGGCACTGAAGCTTTCTTT.

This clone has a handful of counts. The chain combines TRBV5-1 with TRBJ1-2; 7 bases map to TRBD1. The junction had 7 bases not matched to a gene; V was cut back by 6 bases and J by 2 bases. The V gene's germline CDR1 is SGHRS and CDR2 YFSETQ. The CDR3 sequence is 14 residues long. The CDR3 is CASKDRLQNYGYTF. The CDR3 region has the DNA TGCGCCAGCAAGGACAGGCTCCAGAACTATGGCTACACCTTC.

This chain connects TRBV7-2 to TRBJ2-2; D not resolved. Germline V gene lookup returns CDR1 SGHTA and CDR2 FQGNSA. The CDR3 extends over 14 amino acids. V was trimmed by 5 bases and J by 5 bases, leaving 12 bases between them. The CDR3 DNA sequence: TGTGCCAGCAGCGCCAGCTCCGGGACCGGGGAGCTGTTTTTT. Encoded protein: CASSASSGTGELFF.

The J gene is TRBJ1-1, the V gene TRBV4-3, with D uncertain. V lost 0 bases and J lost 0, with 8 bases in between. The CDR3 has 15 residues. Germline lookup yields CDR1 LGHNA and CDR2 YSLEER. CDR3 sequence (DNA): TGCGCCAGCAGCCAAGATTGGAGGGTGAACACTGAAGCTTTCTTT. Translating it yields CASSQDWRVNTEAFF.

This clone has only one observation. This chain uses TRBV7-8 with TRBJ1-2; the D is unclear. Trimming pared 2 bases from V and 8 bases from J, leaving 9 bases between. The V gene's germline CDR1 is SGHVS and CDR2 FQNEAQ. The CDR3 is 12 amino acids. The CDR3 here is CASSLRTEGYTF. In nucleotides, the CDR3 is TGTGCCAGCAGCTTACGTACAGAGGGCTACACCTTC.

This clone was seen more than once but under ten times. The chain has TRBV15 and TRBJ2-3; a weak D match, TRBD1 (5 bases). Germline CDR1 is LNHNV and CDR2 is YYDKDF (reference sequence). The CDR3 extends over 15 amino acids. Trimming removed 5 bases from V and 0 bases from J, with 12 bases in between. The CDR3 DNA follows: TGTGCCACCAGCGGGGCAGAAGATAGCACAGATACGCAGTATTTT. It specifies CATSGAEDSTDTQYF.

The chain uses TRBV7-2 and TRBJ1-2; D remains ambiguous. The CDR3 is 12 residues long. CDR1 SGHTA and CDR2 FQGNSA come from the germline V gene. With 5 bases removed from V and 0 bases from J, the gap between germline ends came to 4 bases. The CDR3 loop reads CASSPSNYGYTF. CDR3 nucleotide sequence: TGTGCCAGCAGCCCCTCTAACTATGGCTACACCTTC.

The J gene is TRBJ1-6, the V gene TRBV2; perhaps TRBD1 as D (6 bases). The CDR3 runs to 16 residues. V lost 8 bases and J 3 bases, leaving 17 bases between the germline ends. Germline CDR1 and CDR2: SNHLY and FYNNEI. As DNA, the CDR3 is TGTGCCAGCGGAGCGGGAGGGACAAACTATAATTCACCCCTCCACTTT. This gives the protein CASGAGGTNYNSPLHF.